This passage covers 21 T cell receptor beta chains from one sample sequenced in a study of response to subunit inactivated influenza vaccine listed by TCRdb under 2018. Receptor amplification or capture employed RT-PCR. TCRdb names Illumina HiSeq 2500 as the instrument used. TCRdb redid the processing of the public reads, applying fastp at Q25 and MiXCR, and retained in-frame beta chains. CDR3 protein sequences are deduplicated, and each keeps its most common genes and DNA. In this sample the table shows over 750,000 distinct CDR3 sequences, 20% to 25% of which occur a single time. The ten largest clones take up roughly a tenth of the sample. This specimen was PBMCs from blood, taken 4 to 6 days after vaccination. Source of these receptors: a man aged 50-60 years who received an inactivated influenza vaccine. Donor details come from another sample of the same person, matched by shared clones.

The chain couples TRBV5-1 to TRBJ2-5, with D perhaps TRBD1 (5 bases). Trimming pared 6 bases from V and 3 bases from J, leaving 12 bases between. In germline, CDR1 is SGHRS, CDR2 YFSETQ. This CDR3 comprises 13 residues. CDR3 DNA: TGCGCCAGCAACGACAGAGAAAAAGAGACCCAGTACTTC. Translation gives CASNDREKETQYF.

Only a few counts were recorded for this clonotype. The chain joins TRBV2 to TRBJ1-5, with unresolved D. Germline values: CDR1 SNHLY, CDR2 FYNNEI. V lost 8 bases, J lost 4 bases, and 9 bases lay in between. CDR3 size: 12 residues. CDR3 in DNA: TGTGCCAGCGGACCCGGTAATCAGCCCCAGCATTTT. This sequence encodes CASGPGNQPQHF.

The chain is built from TRBV20-1 and TRBJ2-3, with 7 bases that match TRBD2. The V gene end was trimmed by 5 bases and the J gene end by 0 bases; junction bases not matched to a gene: 5. This CDR3 comprises 14 residues. Germline-derived CDR1 and CDR2 are DFQATT and SNEGSKA (reference sequence). In DNA form, the CDR3 reads TGCAGTGCTGACCGGGACTATAGCACAGATACGCAGTATTTT. This translates into CSADRDYSTDTQYF.

The CDR3 coding sequence is TGTGCCAGCAGCTTAGGTCGCGGGGGGCCACATACGCAGTATTTT. It codes for CASSLGRGGPHTQYF. The J gene is TRBJ2-3, the V gene TRBV11-2, with 8 bases that match TRBD2. Germline V lookup: CDR1 SGHAT, CDR2 FQNNGV. The CDR3 loop spans 15 amino acids. Trimming cost V 1 base and J 7 bases; bases outside gene matches: 7.

This clonotype came up many times. The chain joins TRBV29-1 to TRBJ1-4; 7 nucleotides agree with TRBD1. Germline CDR1 reads SQVTM; CDR2 reads ANQGSEA. CDR3 length: 12 residues. V dropped 6 bases and J dropped 7; count of bases not matched to a gene: 5. CDR3 region: CSVAGTVEKLFF. CDR3 bases: TGCAGCGTCGCCGGGACAGTTGAAAAACTGTTTTTT.

The chain joins TRBV20-1 to TRBJ1-5; a possible D gene is TRBD1 (5 bases). The V gene's germline CDR1 is DFQATT and CDR2 SNEGSKA (reference sequence). Trimming took 3 bases from V and 10 from J, leaving 16 bases between them. The CDR3 has 13 residues. This CDR3 reads CSARGGGRGPQHF. DNA of the CDR3: TGCAGTGCTAGGGGGGGTGGCCGGGGCCCCCAGCATTTT.

The table lists this clonotype with a count of one. The V call is TRBV12-3 or TRBV12-4, the J call TRBJ1-4; no reliable D call. Trimming took off 2 bases at V and 12 bases at J, with 16 bases between the two ends. The CDR3 has 14 residues. The DNA of the CDR3 is TGTGCCAGCAGTTTAAGGGCAGCCGGTAGAGAACTGTTTTTT. It specifies CASSLRAAGRELFF.

This clonotype occurred many times. This rearrangement joins TRBV5-1 to TRBJ1-5; TRBD1 matches 9 bases. Losses at the gene ends were 0 bases for V and 3 bases for J; bases not matched to a gene: 1. From germline, CDR1 is SGHRS and CDR2 YFSETQ. The CDR3 spans 15 residues. The CDR3 reads CASSLGQGVNQPQHF. The CDR3 DNA follows: TGCGCCAGCAGCTTGGGACAGGGGGTCAATCAGCCCCAGCATTTT.

J is TRBJ1-1 and V is TRBV15; D call uncertain. Germline assignment: CDR1 LNHNV and CDR2 YYDKDF (reference sequence). CDR3 length equals 13 residues. Trimming shortened V by 8 bases and J by 1 base, and 11 bases separated the two germline ends. This CDR3 reads CATQSGWNTEAFF. The CDR3, as DNA: TGTGCCACCCAGAGCGGGTGGAACACTGAAGCTTTCTTT.

This clonotype has a handful of counts. The gene calls are TRBV5-5 and TRBJ1-6; 7 bases match TRBD1. Trimming cost V 4 bases and J 6 bases; bases outside gene matches: 4. Germline lookup yields CDR1 SGHKS and CDR2 YYEKEE (reference sequence). The CDR3 totals 14 residues. DNA for the CDR3: TGTGCCAGCAGCGTGGGACAGCTTAATTCACCCCTCCACTTT. Its translation is CASSVGQLNSPLHF.

The V call is TRBV10-3, the J call TRBJ2-3; D call uncertain. Per the germline V gene, CDR1 is ENHRY and CDR2 is SYGVKD. The V and J ends lost 6 bases and 0 bases respectively, with 10 bases between them. The CDR3 has 14 amino acids. The CDR3 DNA is TGTGCCATCAGCGCAACAATCAGCACAGATACGCAGTATTTT. This translates into CAISATISTDTQYF.

This clonotype has only a few counts. The chain couples TRBV29-1 to TRBJ2-7; D is unresolved. V lost 7 bases and J 0 bases, leaving 10 bases between the germline ends. This CDR3 has 12 amino acids. In germline, CDR1 is SQVTM, CDR2 ANQGSEA. In nucleotides, the CDR3 is TGCAGCGCCGGACGGTCCTCCTACGAGCAGTACTTC. Its protein product is CSAGRSSYEQYF.

This clonotype was recorded a few times. The rearrangement uses TRBV5-1 and TRBJ2-5, with 14 bases matching TRBD2. After removal of 3 bases from V and 3 bases from J, the junction contained 10 bases not matched to a gene. The CDR3 is made up of 18 amino acids. The V gene's germline CDR1 is SGHRS and CDR2 YFSETQ. For the CDR3, the DNA is TGCGCCAGCAGCTCGGGACTAGCGGGGGCCCTCCGAGAAGAGACCCAGTACTTC. Its protein product is CASSSGLAGALREETQYF.

The chain combines TRBV7-9 with TRBJ2-2; 8 bases are shared with TRBD1. With V trimmed by 3 bases and J by 1 base, 4 bases remained unmatched. Germline CDR1 is SEHNR and CDR2 is FQNEAQ (reference sequence). This CDR3 spans 16 amino acids. CDR3 in amino acids: CASSFSGTGNTGELFF. The DNA for the CDR3 is TGTGCCAGCAGCTTTTCCGGGACAGGGAACACCGGGGAGCTGTTTTTT.

The sample holds a few counts of this clonotype. The chain is built from TRBV12-3 or TRBV12-4 and TRBJ2-2; 7 bases align to TRBD1. With V trimmed by 7 bases and J by 6 bases, 11 bases remained unmatched. The CDR3 has 15 residues. The CDR3 sequence is CASKWQQGSPGELFF. The CDR3 DNA is TGTGCCAGCAAGTGGCAACAGGGGTCCCCCGGGGAGCTGTTTTTT.

This clonotype was observed at least ten times. In DNA form, the CDR3 reads TGTGCCAGCAGCTTGGACAGGGAGGGGGCGAAGTTCTTC. Protein sequence: CASSLDREGAKFF. The chain uses TRBV5-6 and TRBJ2-1; either TRBD1 or TRBD2 may fit D (7 bases each). The V and J ends lost 0 bases and 14 bases respectively, with 15 bases between them. The germline V gene encodes CDR1 SGHDT and CDR2 YYEEEE. This CDR3 contains 13 residues.

For this clonotype: It is likely a read error, because the conserved phenylalanine at the end of the CDR3 is missing. V and J are TRBV27 and TRBJ2-6; D gene ambiguous. This CDR3 has 13 amino acids. Germline loops: CDR1 MNHEY, CDR2 SMNVEV (reference sequence). V was trimmed by 0 bases and J by 3 bases, leaving 0 bases between them. In nucleotides, the CDR3 is TGTGCCAGCAGTTTATCTGGGGCCAACGTCCTGACTTCC. This gives the protein CASSLSGANVLTS.

This sequence joins TRBV5-6 and TRBJ1-1, with TRBD1 as a possible D gene (5 bases). Trimming removed 6 bases at V and 4 bases at J, with 13 bases between. This CDR3 spans 13 amino acids. Germline V gives CDR1 SGHDT, CDR2 YYEEEE. Here the CDR3 DNA reads TGTGCCAGCAACCACGGCGGGGGCACTGAAGCTTTCTTT. This codes for CASNHGGGTEAFF.

This chain links TRBV20-1 with TRBJ2-2; D is undetermined. V was clipped by 3 bases and J by 0 bases, with 11 bases between them. This CDR3 contains 15 residues. Germline CDR1 DFQATT, CDR2 SNEGSKA (reference sequence). DNA of the CDR3: TGCAGTGCTAGTCGAGGACGGTCGAACACCGGGGAGCTGTTTTTT. Amino acid sequence: CSASRGRSNTGELFF.

Here the CDR3 reads CASSQSHRPLDNEQFF. The CDR3, as DNA: TGCGCCAGCAGCCAGTCTCACCGGCCCCTAGACAATGAGCAGTTCTTC. This chain uses TRBV4-3 with TRBJ2-1; D not resolved. The V end was cut by 3 bases, the J end by 5 bases, with 17 bases between. Germline CDR1 LGHNA, CDR2 YSLEER. This CDR3 region has 16 residues.

The CDR3 DNA reads as TGTGCCAGCAGTAGGCGCCTAGCGGGAAAGGGCTCCTACAATGAGCAGTTCTTC. It translates to CASSRRLAGKGSYNEQFF. This chain joins TRBV12-3 or TRBV12-4 and TRBJ2-1; 9 bases are shared with TRBD2. Trimming cost V 5 bases and J 0 bases; bases outside gene matches: 11. This CDR3 is 18 amino acids long.